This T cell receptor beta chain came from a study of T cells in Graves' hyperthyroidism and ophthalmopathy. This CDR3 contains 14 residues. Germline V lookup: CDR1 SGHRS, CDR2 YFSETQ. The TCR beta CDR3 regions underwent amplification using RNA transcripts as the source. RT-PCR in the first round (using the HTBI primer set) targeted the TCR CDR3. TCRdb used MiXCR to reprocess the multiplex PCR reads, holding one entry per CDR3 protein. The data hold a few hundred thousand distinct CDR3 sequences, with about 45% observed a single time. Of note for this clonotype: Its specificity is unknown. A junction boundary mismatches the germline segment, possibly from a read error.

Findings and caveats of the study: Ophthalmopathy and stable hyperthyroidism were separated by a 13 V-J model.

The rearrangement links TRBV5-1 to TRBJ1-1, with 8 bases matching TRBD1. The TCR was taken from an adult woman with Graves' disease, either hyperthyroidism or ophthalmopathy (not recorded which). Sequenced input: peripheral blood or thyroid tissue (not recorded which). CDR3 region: CASRTGPGQAEAFF. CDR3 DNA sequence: TGTGCCAGCAGGACAGGGCCGGGACAGGCGGAAGCTTTCTTT.